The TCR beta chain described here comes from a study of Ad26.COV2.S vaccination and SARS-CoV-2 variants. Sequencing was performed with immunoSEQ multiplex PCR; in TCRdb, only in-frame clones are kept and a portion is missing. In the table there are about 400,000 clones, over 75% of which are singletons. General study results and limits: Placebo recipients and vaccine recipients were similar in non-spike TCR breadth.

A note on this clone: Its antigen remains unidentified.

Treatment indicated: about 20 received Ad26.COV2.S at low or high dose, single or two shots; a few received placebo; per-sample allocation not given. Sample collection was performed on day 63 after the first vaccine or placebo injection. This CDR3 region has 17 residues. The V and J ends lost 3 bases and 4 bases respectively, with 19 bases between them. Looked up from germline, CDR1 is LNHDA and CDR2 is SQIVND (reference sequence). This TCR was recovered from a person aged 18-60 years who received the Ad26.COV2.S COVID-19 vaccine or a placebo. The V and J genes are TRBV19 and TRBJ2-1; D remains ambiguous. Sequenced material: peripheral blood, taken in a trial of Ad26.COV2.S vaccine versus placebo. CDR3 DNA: TGTGCCAGTAGTATTGGTCGCCAGGTTGACTTTTACAATGAGCAGTTCTTC. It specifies CASSIGRQVDFYNEQFF.